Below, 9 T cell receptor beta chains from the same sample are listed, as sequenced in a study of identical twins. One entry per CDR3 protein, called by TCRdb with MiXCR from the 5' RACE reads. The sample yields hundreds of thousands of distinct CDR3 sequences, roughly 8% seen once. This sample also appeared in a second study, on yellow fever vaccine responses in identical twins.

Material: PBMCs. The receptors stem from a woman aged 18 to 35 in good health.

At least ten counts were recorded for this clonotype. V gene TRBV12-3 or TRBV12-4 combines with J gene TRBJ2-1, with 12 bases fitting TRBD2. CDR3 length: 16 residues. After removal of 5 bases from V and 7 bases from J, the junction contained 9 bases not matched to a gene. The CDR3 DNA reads TGTGCCAGCAGTCCGGGACTAGCGGGTTTAAGAAATGAGCAGTTCTTC. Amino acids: CASSPGLAGLRNEQFF.

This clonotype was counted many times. The CDR3 DNA sequence: TGTGCCACTAAGGAAGACAGGATCTACAATGAGCAGTTCTTC. It encodes CATKEDRIYNEQFF. The chain carries TRBV15 and TRBJ2-1, with D perhaps matching TRBD1 (6 bases). Germline V gives CDR1 LNHNV, CDR2 YYDKDF (reference sequence). V lost 9 bases and J 3 bases, leaving 15 bases between the germline ends. The CDR3 totals 14 residues.

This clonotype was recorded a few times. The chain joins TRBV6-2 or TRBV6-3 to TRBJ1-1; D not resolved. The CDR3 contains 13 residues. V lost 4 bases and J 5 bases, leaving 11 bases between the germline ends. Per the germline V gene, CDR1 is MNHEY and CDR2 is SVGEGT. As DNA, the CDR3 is TGTGCCAGCAGTTGGCGGGGATTAACTGAAGCTTTCTTT. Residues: CASSWRGLTEAFF.

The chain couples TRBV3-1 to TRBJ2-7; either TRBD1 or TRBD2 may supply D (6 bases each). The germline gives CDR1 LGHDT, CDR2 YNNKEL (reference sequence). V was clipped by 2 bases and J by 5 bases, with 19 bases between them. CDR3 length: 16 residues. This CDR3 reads CASSQTIGGSVNEQYF. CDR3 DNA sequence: TGTGCCAGCAGCCAAACAATAGGGGGGAGCGTCAACGAGCAGTACTTC.

CDR3 region: CSARAWGSYNEQFF. The CDR3 region has the DNA TGCAGTGCTAGGGCTTGGGGCAGTTACAATGAGCAGTTCTTC. This chain links TRBV20-1 with TRBJ2-1, with D possibly matching TRBD1 (5 bases). V lost 3 bases to trimming and J lost 4 bases, with 13 bases between them. Germline V gene data show CDR1 as DFQATT and CDR2 as SNEGSKA (reference sequence). The length of the CDR3 is 14 residues.

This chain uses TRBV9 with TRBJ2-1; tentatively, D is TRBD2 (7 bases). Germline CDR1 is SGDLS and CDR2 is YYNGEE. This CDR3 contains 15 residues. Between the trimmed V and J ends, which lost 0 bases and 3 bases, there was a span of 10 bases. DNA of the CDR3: TGTGCCAGCAGCGTAGATAGGGGGGGCTACAATGAGCAGTTCTTC. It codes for CASSVDRGGYNEQFF.

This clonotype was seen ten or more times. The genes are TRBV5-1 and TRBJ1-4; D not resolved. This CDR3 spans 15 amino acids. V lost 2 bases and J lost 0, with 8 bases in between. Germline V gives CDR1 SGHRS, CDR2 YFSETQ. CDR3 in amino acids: CASSLEGATNEKLFF. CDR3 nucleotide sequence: TGCGCCAGCAGCTTAGAGGGAGCAACTAATGAAAAACTGTTTTTT.

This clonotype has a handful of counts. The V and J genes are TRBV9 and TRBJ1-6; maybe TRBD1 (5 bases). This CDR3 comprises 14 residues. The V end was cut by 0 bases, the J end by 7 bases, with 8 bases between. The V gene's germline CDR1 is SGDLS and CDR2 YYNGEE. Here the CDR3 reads CASSVATENSPLHF. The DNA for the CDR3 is TGTGCCAGCAGCGTAGCGACAGAAAATTCACCCCTCCACTTT.

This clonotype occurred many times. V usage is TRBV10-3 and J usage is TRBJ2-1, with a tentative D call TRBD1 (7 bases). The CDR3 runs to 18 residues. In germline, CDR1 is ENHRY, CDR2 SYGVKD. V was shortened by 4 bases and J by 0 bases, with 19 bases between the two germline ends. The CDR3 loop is CAISGWGEGGHSYNEQFF. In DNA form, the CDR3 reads TGTGCCATCAGTGGATGGGGGGAAGGGGGCCACTCCTACAATGAGCAGTTCTTC.